In this sample, the clone carrying this T cell receptor (beta chain) turned up a few times. Its antigen is still unknown. The sample comes from a study of T cell repertoires in cytomegalovirus infection. The V and J ends lost 10 bases and 5 bases respectively, with 17 bases between them. The CDR3 consists of 13 residues. Germline values: CDR1 MNHEY, CDR2 SVGAGI. TCRdb re-analysed the reads in MiXCR, keeping a single row per CDR3 protein. This table holds fewer than 1,000,000 distinct CDR3 sequences, around a third found once. The source was cultured CD8+ T cells from PBMCs, collected from culture after CMV antigen stimulation. The chain recombines TRBV6-5 with TRBJ1-1; possibly TRBD1 for D (5 bases). This sequence originates from a human donor in good health (CMV status not recorded). Some clones in this sample may be carry-over from other donors' samples. For the CDR3, the DNA is TGTGCCACCCTCCAGGGAAGAAATACTGAAGCTTTCTTT. Its protein product is CATLQGRNTEAFF.